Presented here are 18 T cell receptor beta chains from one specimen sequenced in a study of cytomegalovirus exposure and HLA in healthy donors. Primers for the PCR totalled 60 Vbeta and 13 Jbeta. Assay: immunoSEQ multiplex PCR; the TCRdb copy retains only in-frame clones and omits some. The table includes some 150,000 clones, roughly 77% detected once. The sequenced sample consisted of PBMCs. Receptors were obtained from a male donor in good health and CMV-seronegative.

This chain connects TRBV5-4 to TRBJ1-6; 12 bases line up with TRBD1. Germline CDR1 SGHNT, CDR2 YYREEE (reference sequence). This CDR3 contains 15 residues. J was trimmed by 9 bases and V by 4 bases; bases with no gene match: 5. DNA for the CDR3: TGTGCCAGCAGCGGGGACAGGGGGCTTGGTTCACCCCTCCACTTT. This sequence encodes CASSGDRGLGSPLHF.

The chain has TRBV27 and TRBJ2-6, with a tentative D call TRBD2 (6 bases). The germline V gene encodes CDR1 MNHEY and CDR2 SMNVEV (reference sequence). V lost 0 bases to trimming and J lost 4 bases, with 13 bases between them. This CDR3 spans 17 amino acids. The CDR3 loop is CASSLSAGFSGANVLTF. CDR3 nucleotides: TGTGCCAGCAGTTTATCGGCGGGGTTCTCAGGGGCCAACGTCCTGACTTTC.

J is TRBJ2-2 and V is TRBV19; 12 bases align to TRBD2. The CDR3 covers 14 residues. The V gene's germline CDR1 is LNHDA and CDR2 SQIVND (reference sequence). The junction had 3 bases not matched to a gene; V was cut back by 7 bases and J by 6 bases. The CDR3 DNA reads TGTGCCAGTAAGACTAGCGGGAGATCCGGGGAGCTGTTTTTT. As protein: CASKTSGRSGELFF. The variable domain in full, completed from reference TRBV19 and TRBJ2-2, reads DGGITQSPKYLFRKEGQNVTLSCEQNLNHDAMYWYRQDPGQGLRLIYYSQIVNDFQKGDIAEGYSVSREKKESFPLTVTSAQKNPTAFYLCASKTSGRSGELFFGEGSRLTVL.

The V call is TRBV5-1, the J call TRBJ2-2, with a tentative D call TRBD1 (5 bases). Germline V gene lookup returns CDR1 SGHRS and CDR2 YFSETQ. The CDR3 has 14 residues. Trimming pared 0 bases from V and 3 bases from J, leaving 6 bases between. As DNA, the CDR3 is TGCGCCAGCAGCTTGGGACAGCACACCGGGGAGCTGTTTTTT. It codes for CASSLGQHTGELFF.

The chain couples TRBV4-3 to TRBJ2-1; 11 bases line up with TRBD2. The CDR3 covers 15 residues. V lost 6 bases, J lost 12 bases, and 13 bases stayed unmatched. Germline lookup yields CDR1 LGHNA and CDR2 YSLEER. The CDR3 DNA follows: TGCGCCAGCAGGTTACTAGCGGGGGCCCCCGGGGGGCAGTTCTTC. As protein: CASRLLAGAPGGQFF.

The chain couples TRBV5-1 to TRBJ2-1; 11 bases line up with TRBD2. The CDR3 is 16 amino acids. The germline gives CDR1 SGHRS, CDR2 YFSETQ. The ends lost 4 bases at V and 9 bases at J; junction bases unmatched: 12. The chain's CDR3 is CASSIVAGGPFSEQFF. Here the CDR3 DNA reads TGCGCCAGCAGCATCGTAGCGGGGGGGCCTTTCTCTGAGCAGTTCTTC.

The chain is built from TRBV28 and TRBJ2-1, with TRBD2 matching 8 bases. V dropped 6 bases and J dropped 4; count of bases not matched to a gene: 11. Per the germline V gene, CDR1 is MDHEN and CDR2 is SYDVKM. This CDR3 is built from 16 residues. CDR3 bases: TGTGCCAGCAGCCCCACCGGGGGGGGGACGTACAATGAGCAGTTCTTC. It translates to CASSPTGGGTYNEQFF.

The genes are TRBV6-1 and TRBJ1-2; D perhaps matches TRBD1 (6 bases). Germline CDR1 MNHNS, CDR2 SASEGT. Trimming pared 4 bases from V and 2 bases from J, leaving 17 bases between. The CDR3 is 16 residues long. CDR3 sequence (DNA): TGTGCCAGCAGTGTCCTACAGGGTATTAGGAACTATGGCTACACCTTC. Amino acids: CASSVLQGIRNYGYTF.

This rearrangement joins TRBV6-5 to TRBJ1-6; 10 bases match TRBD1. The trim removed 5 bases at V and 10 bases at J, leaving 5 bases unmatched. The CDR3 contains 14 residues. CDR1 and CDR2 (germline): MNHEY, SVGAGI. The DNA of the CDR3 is TGTGCCAGCAGTCGGGACAGGGGTGGATCACCCCTCCACTTT. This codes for CASSRDRGGSPLHF.

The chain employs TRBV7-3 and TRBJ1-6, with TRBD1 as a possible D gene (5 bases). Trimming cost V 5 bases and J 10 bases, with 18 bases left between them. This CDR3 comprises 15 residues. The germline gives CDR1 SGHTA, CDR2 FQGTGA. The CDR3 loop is CASSPDGGRGSPLHF. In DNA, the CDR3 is TGTGCCAGCAGCCCCGACGGGGGGAGGGGATCACCCCTCCACTTT.

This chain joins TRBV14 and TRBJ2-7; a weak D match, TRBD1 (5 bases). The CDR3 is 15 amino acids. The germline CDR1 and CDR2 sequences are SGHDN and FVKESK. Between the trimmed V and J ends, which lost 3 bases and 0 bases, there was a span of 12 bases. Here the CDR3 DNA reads TGTGCCAGCAGCCATTTGGCAGGGCTCTCCTACGAGCAGTACTTC. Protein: CASSHLAGLSYEQYF.

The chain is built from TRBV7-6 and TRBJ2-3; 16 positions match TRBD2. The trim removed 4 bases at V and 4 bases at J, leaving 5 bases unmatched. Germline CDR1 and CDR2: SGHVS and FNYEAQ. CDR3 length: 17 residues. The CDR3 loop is CASSSGTSGRVPDTQYF. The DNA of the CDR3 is TGTGCCAGCAGCTCCGGGACTAGCGGGAGGGTTCCAGATACGCAGTATTTT.

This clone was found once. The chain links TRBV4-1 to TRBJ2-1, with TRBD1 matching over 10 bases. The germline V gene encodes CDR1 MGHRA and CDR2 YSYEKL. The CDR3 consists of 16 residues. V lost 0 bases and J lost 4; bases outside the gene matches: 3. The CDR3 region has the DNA TGCGCCAGCAGCCAAGAGGGGACAGGGGTTTACAATGAGCAGTTCTTC. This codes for CASSQEGTGVYNEQFF.

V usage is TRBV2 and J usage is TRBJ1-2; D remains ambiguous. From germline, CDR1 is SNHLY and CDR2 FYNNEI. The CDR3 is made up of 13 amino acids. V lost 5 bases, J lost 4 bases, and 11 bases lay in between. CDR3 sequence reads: CASSQVVLYGYTF. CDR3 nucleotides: TGTGCCAGCAGTCAGGTAGTACTCTATGGCTACACCTTC.

The CDR3 protein is CASRISGTERGYTF. The DNA of the CDR3 is TGTGCCAGCAGGATTTCCGGGACAGAGAGGGGCTACACCTTC. The chain recombines TRBV6-1 with TRBJ1-2, with TRBD1 matching over 7 bases. This CDR3 is built from 14 residues. The germline CDR1 and CDR2 sequences are MNHNS and SASEGT. After removal of 6 bases from V and 8 bases from J, the junction contained 12 bases not matched to a gene.

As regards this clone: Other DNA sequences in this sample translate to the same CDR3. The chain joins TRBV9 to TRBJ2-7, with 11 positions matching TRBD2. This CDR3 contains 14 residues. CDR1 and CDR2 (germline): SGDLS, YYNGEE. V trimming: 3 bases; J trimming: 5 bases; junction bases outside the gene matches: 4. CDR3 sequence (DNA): TGTGCCAGCAGCGCTAGCGGGAGGTTGGACGAGCAGTACTTC. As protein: CASSASGRLDEQYF.

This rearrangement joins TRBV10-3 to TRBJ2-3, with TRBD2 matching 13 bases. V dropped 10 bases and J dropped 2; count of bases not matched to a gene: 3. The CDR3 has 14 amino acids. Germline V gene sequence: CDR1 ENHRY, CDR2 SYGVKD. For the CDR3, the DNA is TGTGCCACCGGACTAGCGGGGGACACAGATACGCAGTATTTT. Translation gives CATGLAGDTDTQYF.

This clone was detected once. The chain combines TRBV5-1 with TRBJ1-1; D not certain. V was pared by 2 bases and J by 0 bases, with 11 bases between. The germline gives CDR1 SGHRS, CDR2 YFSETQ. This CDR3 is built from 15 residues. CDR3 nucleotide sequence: TGCGCCAGCAGCTTCAGGCAAGGCGTGAACACTGAAGCTTTCTTT. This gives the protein CASSFRQGVNTEAFF.